These 10 T cell receptor beta chains share one sample of origin, sequenced in a study of cytomegalovirus exposure and HLA in healthy donors. With 60 Vbeta and 13 Jbeta primers, the PCR was carried out. Clones were read by immunoSEQ multiplex PCR, and TCRdb kept only the in-frame ones, dropping some. The sample comprises 150,000 to 200,000 clones, roughly 77% of which are singletons, and 7.7% rests with the top ten. Sequencing input: PBMCs. The receptors shown here come from a woman between 40 and 50 years old in good health and CMV-seropositive.

J is TRBJ2-1 and V is TRBV19, with 7 bases aligning to TRBD2. Trimming took 0 bases from V and 12 from J; bases not matched to a gene: 8. The V gene's germline CDR1 is LNHDA and CDR2 SQIVND (reference sequence). The CDR3 length is 14 residues. The CDR3 protein is CASSIDIWTRWQFF. CDR3 bases: TGTGCCAGTAGTATAGATATATGGACTAGATGGCAGTTCTTC.

CDR3 in amino acids: CASSLLRSGGGAGELFF. DNA for the CDR3: TGTGCCAGCAGCTTACTCCGTTCCGGAGGCGGGGCCGGGGAGCTGTTTTTT. The chain has TRBV7-6 and TRBJ2-2; D perhaps matches TRBD2 (6 bases). There are 17 residues in the CDR3. Between the trimmed V and J ends, which lost 2 bases and 6 bases, there was a span of 19 bases. Germline CDR1 is SGHVS and CDR2 is FNYEAQ.

This clone was counted once. CDR3: CASSSEVRQPQHF. For the CDR3, the DNA is TGTGCCAGCTCGTCCGAGGTAAGGCAGCCCCAGCATTTT. The chain uses TRBV18 and TRBJ1-5; D is undetermined. V was cut by 6 bases and J by 7 bases, with 13 bases left in between. Germline V gives CDR1 KGHSH, CDR2 LQKENI. CDR3 length: 13 residues.

The rearrangement uses TRBV7-9 and TRBJ2-7, with D tentatively TRBD1 (6 bases). The CDR3 sequence is 13 residues long. Germline values: CDR1 SEHNR, CDR2 FQNEAQ (reference sequence). Deletions cut 6 bases from V and 2 bases from J, with 11 bases between. The CDR3 sequence: CASSRQEPYEQYF. CDR3 DNA: TGTGCCAGCAGTCGACAGGAACCCTACGAGCAGTACTTC.

V gene TRBV29-1 combines with J gene TRBJ2-5; tentative D call: TRBD1 (5 bases). From germline, CDR1 is SQVTM and CDR2 ANQGSEA. The CDR3 consists of 14 residues. V was clipped by 2 bases and J by 2 bases, with 12 bases between them. CDR3 nucleotide sequence: TGCAGCGTTGAAAGGGGTACTATACAAGAGACCCAGTACTTC. Amino acid sequence: CSVERGTIQETQYF.

The CDR3 bases are TGTGCCACCAGCGTCCGCCGCAGCGTAGAGACCCAGTACTTC. Translation: CATSVRRSVETQYF. The J gene is TRBJ2-5, the V gene TRBV15; D uncertain. CDR1 is LNHNV and CDR2 is YYDKDF in the germline V gene (reference sequence). This CDR3 region has 14 residues. With 5 bases removed from V and 4 bases from J, the gap between germline ends came to 14 bases.

This chain links TRBV4-1 with TRBJ2-6; 8 bases match TRBD1. Germline V gives CDR1 MGHRA, CDR2 YSYEKL. V was clipped by 4 bases and J by 2 bases; unmatched bases: 4. The CDR3 is 16 amino acids. CDR3 loop: CASSREQGAGANVLTF. The CDR3 DNA reads as TGCGCCAGCAGCCGAGAACAGGGGGCTGGGGCCAACGTCCTGACTTTC.

The rearrangement uses TRBV30 and TRBJ1-1, with D hard to call. Germline V gene sequence: CDR1 GTSNPN, CDR2 SVGIG (reference sequence). The CDR3 runs 12 residues. Trimming pared 2 bases from V and 2 bases from J, leaving 6 bases between. The CDR3 reads CAWSWTNTEAFF. The CDR3 bases are TGTGCCTGGAGTTGGACTAACACTGAAGCTTTCTTT.

The chain joins TRBV7-6 to TRBJ2-3, with D perhaps matching TRBD2 (5 bases). Germline V gene data show CDR1 as SGHVS and CDR2 as FNYEAQ. Trimming left V 0 bases short and J 2 bases short, with 9 bases between. The CDR3 consists of 15 residues. In nucleotides, the CDR3 is TGTGCCAGCAGCTTAGCGCAGCGGCCCACAGATACGCAGTATTTT. Translating it yields CASSLAQRPTDTQYF.

The chain's CDR3 is CASSLPGQGHEKLFF. CDR3 DNA sequence: TGTGCCAGCTCACTACCGGGACAGGGGCATGAAAAACTGTTTTTT. The genes are TRBV18 and TRBJ1-4; TRBD1 aligns across 10 bases. The V gene end was trimmed by 4 bases and the J gene end by 6 bases; junction bases not matched to a gene: 5. This CDR3 region has 15 residues. Germline loops: CDR1 KGHSH, CDR2 LQKENI.